The entry that follows covers one T cell receptor beta chain sequence. Its specificity is not known. The read terminates 3 residues before the CDR3 end, so the remaining end is supplied by the germline J gene. This specimen comes from a study of T cells in women clearing cervical HPV infection. Study-wide context: Blood came at first lesion visit for cases, post-clearance for controls. Case blood was drawn a median 149 days after lesion detection.

Average input was around 1,100 ng genomic DNA for immunoSEQ TCR beta CDR3 amplification. Sequencing was performed with immunoSEQ multiplex PCR; in TCRdb, only in-frame clones are kept and a portion is missing. The sample holds 20,000 to 30,000 clones. The junction had 3 bases not matched to a gene; V was cut back by 3 bases and J by 1 base. The CDR3 has 15 residues. CDR1 is SGHAT and CDR2 is FQNNGV in the germline V gene. The study's findings and limits: TRBV6-7 relative abundance averaged roughly 0.099% in cases and 0.15% to 0.2% in controls.

The sample consisted of blood buffy coat. The chain carries TRBV11-2 and TRBJ2-5; 9 bases line up with TRBD2. This TCR came from a woman between 18 and 69 years old with a cervical HPV16 infection that either progressed to CIN3+ or cleared (not recorded which). The CDR3 region is CASSFPSGVQETQYF. The CDR3 bases that were read are TGTGCCAGCAGCTTTCCTAGCGGGGTCCAAGAGACC. The full variable domain, in which reference TRBV11-2 and TRBJ2-5 provide the parts outside the CDR3, is EAGVAQSPRYKIIEKRQSVAFWCNPISGHATLYWYQQILGQGPKLLIQFQNNGVVDDSQLPKDRFSAERLKGVDSTLKIQPAKLEDSAVYLCASSFPSGVQETQYFGPGTRLLVL.